The 32 T cell receptor beta chains listed next were all sequenced from one sample in a study of blood T cell repertoires in COVID-19. Using immunoSEQ multiplex PCR, the repertoire was profiled, and TCRdb retains in-frame clones only, with some absent. The data contain 200,000 to 250,000 clones, 84% of them singletons. Source material: peripheral blood. The receptors stem from a man between 45 and 60 years old with active or convalescent COVID-19.

This rearrangement joins TRBV2 to TRBJ1-1; 7 nucleotides match TRBD1. This CDR3 contains 12 residues. V shed 6 bases and J 8 bases; nucleotides not matched to a gene: 6. CDR1 and CDR2 from the germline V gene are SNHLY and FYNNEI. The CDR3 DNA is TGTGCCAGCAGGGGGATGGACAGGGAAGCTTTCTTT. It yields the protein CASRGMDREAFF. Complete variable domain (other parts from reference TRBV2 and TRBJ1-1): EPEVTQTPSHQVTQMGQEVILRCVPISNHLYFYWYRQILGQKVEFLVSFYNNEISEKSEIFDDQFSVERPDGSNFTLKIRSTKLEDSAMYFCASRGMDREAFFGQGTRLTVV.

This sequence joins TRBV4-3 and TRBJ1-3; D is undetermined. Trimming cost V 5 bases and J 0 bases, with 11 bases left between them. The CDR3 sequence is 15 residues long. Germline CDR1 is LGHNA and CDR2 is YSLEER. The CDR3 coding sequence is TGCGCCAGCAGCGATTATTACAGCTCTGGAAACACCATATATTTT. It encodes CASSDYYSSGNTIYF.

V usage is TRBV4-3 and J usage is TRBJ2-2, with D maybe TRBD2 (6 bases). The CDR3 extends over 17 amino acids. V was pared by 0 bases and J by 1 base, with 12 bases between. CDR1 and CDR2 (germline): LGHNA, YSLEER. The CDR3 DNA follows: TGCGCCAGCAGCCAAGATCGAGGTAGCGGGAACACCGGGGAGCTGTTTTTT. It translates to CASSQDRGSGNTGELFF.

The V gene is TRBV5-1, the J gene TRBJ2-3; 9 positions agree with TRBD2. The trim removed 4 bases at V and 6 bases at J, leaving 12 bases unmatched. The CDR3 loop spans 16 amino acids. Germline assignment: CDR1 SGHRS and CDR2 YFSETQ. The CDR3 loop reads CASSPGGGGASDTQYF. CDR3 DNA sequence: TGCGCCAGCAGCCCCGGGGGCGGGGGGGCATCGGATACGCAGTATTTT.

V usage is TRBV11-2 and J usage is TRBJ1-1, with D possibly being TRBD1 (5 bases). The CDR3 totals 14 residues. Germline V gives CDR1 SGHAT, CDR2 FQNNGV. Trimming left V 8 bases short and J 5 bases short, with 18 bases between. The CDR3 sequence is CASGQYSGTTEAFF. The CDR3 bases are TGTGCCAGCGGACAATATTCGGGTACTACTGAAGCTTTCTTT. The full variable domain, its missing parts supplied by reference TRBV11-2 and TRBJ1-1, is EAGVAQSPRYKIIEKRQSVAFWCNPISGHATLYWYQQILGQGPKLLIQFQNNGVVDDSQLPKDRFSAERLKGVDSTLKIQPAKLEDSAVYLCASGQYSGTTEAFFGQGTRLTVV.

The V and J genes are TRBV3-1 (or the pseudogene TRBV3-2) and TRBJ2-1, with 8 nucleotides matching TRBD1. CDR1 is LGHDT, CDR2 YNNKEL, per germline (reference sequence). This CDR3 has 15 amino acids. V gave up 5 bases and J gave up 4 bases; unmatched junction bases: 7. The CDR3 DNA reads as TGTGCCAGCAGCTGGCTGGACAGGGCGTACAATGAGCAGTTCTTC. It translates to CASSWLDRAYNEQFF.

This sequence joins TRBV11-1 and TRBJ1-1; D is ambiguous. The V end lost 3 bases, the J end lost 5 bases, and 10 bases lay between the germline ends. The germline V gene encodes CDR1 SGHAT and CDR2 FQDESV (reference sequence). This CDR3 spans 13 amino acids. The CDR3 sequence is CASSLEWRTEAFF. In DNA form, the CDR3 reads TGTGCCAGCAGCTTGGAGTGGAGGACTGAAGCTTTCTTT.

J is TRBJ2-2 and V is TRBV19; D ambiguous. CDR1 is LNHDA and CDR2 is SQIVND in the germline V gene (reference sequence). The CDR3 sequence is 14 residues long. The V end lost 5 bases, the J end lost 0 bases, and 7 bases lay between the germline ends. The CDR3 DNA reads TGTGCCAGTAGTGACACAGCGAACACCGGGGAGCTGTTTTTT. Translation gives CASSDTANTGELFF.

CDR3 region: CASSLGADYEQYV. In nucleotides, the CDR3 is TGTGCCAGCAGCCTGGGAGCGGATTACGAGCAGTACGTC. The chain combines TRBV7-9 with TRBJ2-7, with a weak D call TRBD2 (5 bases). V was trimmed by 5 bases and J by 4 bases, leaving 12 bases between them. Germline-derived CDR1 and CDR2 are SEHNR and FQNEAQ (reference sequence). The CDR3 runs 13 residues.

V gene TRBV5-1 combines with J gene TRBJ1-2; possibly TRBD1 for D (5 bases). The CDR3 length is 16 residues. The V gene's germline CDR1 is SGHRS and CDR2 YFSETQ. V dropped 0 bases and J dropped 4 bases, with 16 bases sitting between them. CDR3 nucleotide sequence: TGCGCCAGCAGCTTGGAGGGGCGGCAGGGTCCCTATGGCTACACCTTC. This translates into CASSLEGRQGPYGYTF.

This clone appeared once. The gene calls are TRBV5-4 and TRBJ1-2; TRBD1 agrees at 8 bases. Germline loops: CDR1 SGHNT, CDR2 YYREEE (reference sequence). CDR3 length: 15 residues. The J segment lost 8 bases and the V segment lost 0 bases, leaving 9 bases of the junction unmatched. This CDR3 is CASSLVGQGAWGYTF. The CDR3 DNA follows: TGTGCCAGCAGCTTGGTTGGGCAGGGGGCTTGGGGCTACACCTTC.

The chain links TRBV6-5 to TRBJ1-2, with D possibly TRBD1 on 6 matching bases. This CDR3 is built from 12 residues. V was shortened by 8 bases and J by 8 bases, with 15 bases between the two germline ends. Germline V gene lookup returns CDR1 MNHEY and CDR2 SVGAGI. The CDR3 DNA sequence: TGTGCCAGCGGTACAGGGTATGGAGGCTACACCTTC. This encodes CASGTGYGGYTF.

J is TRBJ2-2 and V is TRBV28; D is undetermined. From germline, CDR1 is MDHEN and CDR2 SYDVKM. V lost 1 base to trimming and J lost 0 bases, with 9 bases between them. The CDR3 has 16 amino acids. In nucleotides, the CDR3 is TGTGCCAGCAGTTTATCTCGGGTTACGAACACCGGGGAGCTGTTTTTT. Encoded protein: CASSLSRVTNTGELFF.

This clone was recorded once. V and J are TRBV18 and TRBJ2-7; 10 bases map to TRBD1. Germline CDR1 is KGHSH and CDR2 is LQKENI. This CDR3 is built from 15 residues. Trimming at V came to 4 bases and at J to 1 base, leaving 4 bases not matched to a gene. Here the CDR3 reads CASSQGTGESYEQYV. CDR3 sequence (DNA): TGTGCCAGCTCACAGGGGACAGGGGAGTCCTACGAGCAGTACGTC.

CDR3 bases: TGTGCCAGCACTGGGACAGGGAATCAGCCCCAGCATTTT. Translation: CASTGTGNQPQHF. The rearrangement joins TRBV6-5 to TRBJ1-5, with TRBD1 matching over 9 bases. The CDR3 contains 13 residues. V was clipped by 7 bases and J by 4 bases; unmatched bases: 2. Per the germline V gene, CDR1 is MNHEY and CDR2 is SVGAGI.

This clone came up a few times. The chain has TRBV19 and TRBJ2-2; 7 nucleotides agree with TRBD1. The CDR3 has 15 residues. Germline assignment: CDR1 LNHDA and CDR2 SQIVND (reference sequence). The J segment lost 6 bases and the V segment lost 7 bases, leaving 11 bases of the junction unmatched. The CDR3, as DNA: TGTGCCAGTAAGGGGGACAGCCGCTGGCCCGGGGAGCTGTTTTTT. Its protein is CASKGDSRWPGELFF.

As to this clone: The same CDR3 arises from other DNA sequences in this sample as well. V gene TRBV7-2 combines with J gene TRBJ2-1, with D possibly matching TRBD2 (6 bases). This CDR3 is built from 13 residues. Trimming took off 6 bases at V and 4 bases at J, with 10 bases between the two ends. The germline V gene encodes CDR1 SGHTA and CDR2 FQGNSA. The CDR3 here is CASRPGGYNEQFF. In DNA form, the CDR3 reads TGTGCCAGCAGGCCCGGGGGTTACAATGAGCAGTTCTTC.

This clone was found once. The chain links TRBV29-1 to TRBJ2-1; TRBD2 agrees at 12 bases. This CDR3 region has 13 residues. Germline loops: CDR1 SQVTM, CDR2 ANQGSEA. V shed 5 bases and J 10 bases; nucleotides not matched to a gene: 6. The CDR3 is CSVWTSGIHEQFF. The CDR3 DNA sequence: TGCAGCGTTTGGACTAGCGGGATACACGAGCAGTTCTTC.

This chain uses TRBV28 with TRBJ2-3; D uncertain. CDR3 length equals 15 residues. V was pared by 6 bases and J by 5 bases, with 18 bases between. CDR1 MDHEN and CDR2 SYDVKM come from the germline V gene. The CDR3 nucleotides are TGTGCCAGCAGCTACCGGGTGGTGTTGGGAGATACGCAGTATTTT. Translated, it gives CASSYRVVLGDTQYF. Based on the CDR3 plus reference TRBV28 and TRBJ2-3, the full variable domain is DVKVTQSSRYLVKRTGEKVFLECVQDMDHENMFWYRQDPGLGLRLIYFSYDVKMKEKGDIPEGYSVSREKKERFSLILESASTNQTSMYLCASSYRVVLGDTQYFGPGTRLTVL.

The genes are TRBV6-1 and TRBJ1-1, with a tentative D call TRBD1 (5 bases). V was clipped by 3 bases and J by 1 base, with 12 bases between them. The CDR3 has 15 amino acids. In germline, CDR1 is MNHNS, CDR2 SASEGT. CDR3 DNA: TGTGCCAGCAGTGAGGCTTCCACAGGGAACACTGAAGCTTTCTTT. This codes for CASSEASTGNTEAFF.

The V gene is TRBV5-1, the J gene TRBJ2-5; 11 bases match TRBD2. The CDR3 covers 16 residues. Germline V gene lookup returns CDR1 SGHRS and CDR2 YFSETQ. Losses at the gene ends were 2 bases for V and 1 base for J; bases not matched to a gene: 4. CDR3 sequence: CASSLYGTSGQETQYF. The CDR3 DNA reads as TGCGCCAGCAGCTTATATGGGACTAGCGGCCAAGAGACCCAGTACTTC.

The rearrangement links TRBV18 to TRBJ1-2; 11 bases line up with TRBD1. CDR1 KGHSH and CDR2 LQKENI come from the germline V gene. The V segment lost 3 bases and the J segment 8 bases; nucleotides outside the gene matches: 5. The CDR3 loop spans 14 amino acids. The CDR3: CASSPQDRGLGYTF. CDR3 DNA: TGTGCCAGCTCACCTCAGGACAGGGGGCTGGGCTACACCTTC.

This clone was detected only once. The chain couples TRBV14 to TRBJ2-2; 7 nucleotides line up with TRBD1. The length of the CDR3 is 14 residues. Germline V CDR1 and CDR2: SGHDN, FVKESK. Unmatched junction bases numbered 2, after V lost 2 bases and J lost 5 bases. CDR3 nucleotides: TGTGCCAGCAGCCAAAGGGGGCGGACCGGGGAGCTGTTTTTT. This codes for CASSQRGRTGELFF.

The sample holds a few counts of this clone. V and J are TRBV2 and TRBJ2-3; D may be TRBD2 (5 bases). The germline V gene has CDR1 SNHLY and CDR2 FYNNEI. This CDR3 has 14 amino acids. V was cut by 2 bases and J by 5 bases, with 11 bases left in between. CDR3 DNA: TGTGCCAGCAGTGAAAGTCCGGCGGGAGATACGCAGTATTTT. Its translation: CASSESPAGDTQYF.

The chain couples TRBV3-1 (or the pseudogene TRBV3-2) to TRBJ2-1; TRBD2 aligns across 12 bases. The CDR3 contains 16 residues. In germline, CDR1 is LGHDT, CDR2 YNNKEL (reference sequence). The V gene end was trimmed by 1 base and the J gene end by 9 bases; junction bases not matched to a gene: 7. The CDR3 loop reads CASSQGATSGGVEQFF. The CDR3 nucleotides read TGTGCCAGCAGCCAAGGTGCGACTAGCGGGGGAGTTGAGCAGTTCTTC.

Written as DNA, the CDR3 is TGTGCCAGCAGCCATGGGCAGCCGTCGAGAGATACGCAGTATTTT. Translation: CASSHGQPSRDTQYF. This rearrangement joins TRBV28 to TRBJ2-3; D remains unclear. This CDR3 has 15 amino acids. Germline V gene lookup returns CDR1 MDHEN and CDR2 SYDVKM. With 6 bases removed from V and 5 bases from J, the gap between germline ends came to 18 bases. Full variable domain (rest looked up from reference TRBV28 and TRBJ2-3): DVKVTQSSRYLVKRTGEKVFLECVQDMDHENMFWYRQDPGLGLRLIYFSYDVKMKEKGDIPEGYSVSREKKERFSLILESASTNQTSMYLCASSHGQPSRDTQYFGPGTRLTVL.

The chain employs TRBV24-1 and TRBJ1-4; D remains ambiguous. Germline V lookup: CDR1 KGHDR, CDR2 SFDVKD. This CDR3 spans 16 amino acids. Trimming took 8 bases from V and 8 from J, leaving 23 bases between them. DNA for the CDR3: TGTGCCACCAATCCGCGTGGTTTTGGCCAGGAAGAAAAACTGTTTTTT. Translated: CATNPRGFGQEEKLFF.

The chain joins TRBV19 to TRBJ1-1; TRBD1 agrees at 8 bases. Per germline, CDR1 LNHDA and CDR2 SQIVND (reference sequence). Losses at the gene ends were 3 bases for V and 4 bases for J; bases not matched to a gene: 7. The CDR3 runs 15 residues. Here the CDR3 DNA reads TGTGCCAGTAGTATGTACAGGGGGATAAGCACTGAAGCTTTCTTT. It codes for CASSMYRGISTEAFF.

This sequence joins TRBV2 and TRBJ1-4; the D gene is possibly TRBD1 (6 bases). The V gene lost 7 bases and the J gene lost 8 bases, with 11 bases spanning the gap. CDR3 size: 12 residues. The germline V gene has CDR1 SNHLY and CDR2 FYNNEI. The CDR3 DNA reads TGTGCCAGCAACAGGGATGGGGAAAAACTGTTTTTT. Amino acid sequence: CASNRDGEKLFF.

The chain is built from TRBV5-6 and TRBJ1-3; TRBD1 matches 10 bases. After removal of 4 bases from V and 4 bases from J, the junction contained 5 bases not matched to a gene. Germline values: CDR1 SGHDT, CDR2 YYEEEE. The CDR3 sequence is 15 residues long. CDR3 nucleotide sequence: TGTGCCAGCAGCCCGACAGGGGGCGCCGGAAACACCATATATTTT. Residues: CASSPTGGAGNTIYF. The full variable domain, rest sourced from reference TRBV5-6 and TRBJ1-3, is DAGVTQSPTHLIKTRGQQVTLRCSPKSGHDTVSWYQQALGQGPQFIFQYYEEEERQRGNFPDRFSGHQFPNYSSELNVNALLLGDSALYLCASSPTGGAGNTIYFGEGSWLTVV.

The chain recombines TRBV7-9 with TRBJ2-1, with D unresolved. Per germline, CDR1 SEHNR and CDR2 FQNEAQ (reference sequence). V was shortened by 6 bases and J by 0 bases, with 12 bases between the two germline ends. This CDR3 is built from 15 residues. The CDR3: CASSPERVSYNEQFF. The CDR3 nucleotides read TGTGCCAGCAGTCCCGAGAGAGTCTCCTACAATGAGCAGTTCTTC.

The chain is built from TRBV7-2 and TRBJ2-7, with D perhaps matching TRBD2 (5 bases). V gave up 5 bases and J gave up 1 base, with 15 bases separating them. CDR3 length equals 15 residues. Germline CDR1 reads SGHTA; CDR2 reads FQGNSA. Here the CDR3 DNA reads TGTGCCAGCAGCCCGTTACGCGGGTCGTCCTACGAGCAGTACTTC. Its translation: CASSPLRGSSYEQYF. The variable domain in full, with the rest retrieved from reference TRBV7-2 and TRBJ2-7, is GAGVSQSPSNKVTEKGKDVELRCDPISGHTALYWYRQSLGQGLEFLIYFQGNSAPDKSGLPSDRFSAERTGGSVSTLTIQRTQQEDSAVYLCASSPLRGSSYEQYFGPGTRLTVT.